This T cell receptor (beta chain) comes out of a study of blood T cell repertoires in COVID-19 (dated by TCRdb to the early 2020s). As for the study more broadly: Samples from collaborators originated in the United States, Italy and Spain and spanned both the acute and convalescent phases of COVID-19. A freely available public database, intended as a resource for researchers studying the immune response to SARS-CoV-2, is where the repertoires were released. Subjects who had been exposed to COVID-19, were actively infected with it, or had recovered from it provided the deeply sampled blood TCRbeta repertoires that made up the dataset. HLA class I and class II types, where available, came from metadata supplied by the sample provider rather than from assay-based typing. Nearly every sample came with metadata listing a de-identified subject ID, COVID-19 status, age in years and sex. The samples were drawn from the first 160 participants of the ongoing ImmuneRACE study and from 1,254 subjects provided by 6 global collaborators. The material from the prospective study consisted of cDNA or gDNA derived from T cells, B-cell-depleted T cells, or PBMCs.

Participants in the prospective study were aged roughly 18 to 89 years, lived in some 24 United States geographic areas, and enrolled through a virtual design. In the prospective study, cohorts were assigned on the basis of participant-reported clinical history obtained from a screening survey and a study questionnaire. Exposed participants had been in contact with someone with a PCR-confirmed or clinician-diagnosed COVID-19 case within 2 weeks of study entry. Mobile phlebotomists in the prospective study collected whole blood, serum and a nasopharyngeal or oropharyngeal swab from every participant. Additional blood draws and questionnaires over a roughly two-month period could optionally be provided by prospective study participants. Before DNA extraction, prospective study blood samples were shipped either frozen or at room temperature. Germline trimming: 3 bases from V, 2 bases from J; junction bases outside gene matches: 3. Via the germline V gene, CDR1 is SGHVS and CDR2 FQNEAQ. The CDR3 goes from the cysteine to the phenylalanine over 14 residues. The read is trimmed to its CDR3 DNA, 42 bases read in frame from base 1.

TCRbeta CDR3 regions were amplified from genomic DNA by means of the immunoSEQ Assay, a bias-controlled multiplex PCR. In the source study's methods: Nucleated cell counts per sample were estimated from amplification of reference gene primers within the assay. Sequence reads were collapsed and filtered to measure the absolute abundance of every unique TCRbeta CDR3 rearrangement. For each sample, productive Simpson clonality was calculated as the square root of Simpson's diversity index across productive rearrangements. This is the immuneACCESS table as TCRdb keeps it, with only in-frame sequences that have V and J called. A part of the clones is gone; compared with another copy, unresolved V genes explain less than half, and the rest is unexplained. V, J and clone size were drawn from that table, and D and trimming were deduced from the DNA. The sample contains some 340,000 clones, 90% of them found a single time. The ten top clones hold less than 4% of the sample.

This clone was found a few times. Its binding antigen is unknown. Base quality data are lacking; no much larger clone is found one base away. The identical CDR3 is also encoded by other nucleotide sequences in the sample. Beyond this particular receptor, the publication reports: How much clinical and demographic metadata was included differed by source and by participant, and the metadata was provided uncurated.

In this chain, TRBV7-8 is recombined with TRBJ1-2, with 7 bases aligning to TRBD1. This clonotype was sampled from a woman between 25 and 40 years old who had been exposed to COVID-19. The sample consisted of PBMCs or T cells enriched from blood (not recorded which). The CDR3 corresponds to CASSLGQRNYGYTF. The DNA reads as follows: TGTGCCAGCAGCTTGGGACAGCGAAACTATGGCTACACCTTC.